Listed below are T cell receptor beta chains from one sample, sequenced in a study of T cells in Graves' hyperthyroidism and ophthalmopathy. A single record per CDR3 protein comes from TCRdb applying MiXCR to the multiplex PCR reads. The sample yields hundreds of thousands of distinct CDR3 sequences, 16% seen once. Source material: blood. The receptors stem from a woman aged 25 to 39 with Graves' hyperthyroidism. Both conserved end residues are part of each CDR3. The order of the fields is J gene, D gene, clone size, V gene, CDR3 DNA, CDR3 protein. A D gene is named only where the DNA matches it firmly. Size is omitted from some rows. Given values are once, few, many or a class for expanded clones.

>TRBJ2-2|-|many|TRBV28
TGTGCCAGCAGTTCCCCGGGACCCCTGAACACCGGGGAGCTGTTTTTT
CASSSPGPLNTGELFF
>TRBJ1-2|-|-|TRBV20-1
TGCAGTGCTCTATCCTCGGGACGCTATGGCTACACCTTC
CSALSSGRYGYTF
>TRBJ1-1|-|many|TRBV18
TGTGCCAGCTCACCACCGGGACTTCCGATGAACACTGAAGCTTTCTTT
CASSPPGLPMNTEAFF
>TRBJ2-1|TRBD2|-|TRBV6-2/TRBV6-3
TGTGCCAGCAGACGAACTAGCGGGAGGGCTAATGAGCAGTTCTTC
CASRRTSGRANEQFF
>TRBJ2-1|-|many|TRBV24-1
TGTGCCACCAGTGAGCACAATGAGCAGTTCTTC
CATSEHNEQFF
>TRBJ1-4|-|few|TRBV2
TGTGCCAGCACTCTGACGGGGTCCAATGAAAAACTGTTTTTT
CASTLTGSNEKLFF
>TRBJ2-2|TRBD2|few|TRBV18
TGTGCCAGCTCACCAGCTAGCGGGAGAGGGGAGCTGTTTTTT
CASSPASGRGELFF
>TRBJ2-3|TRBD2|few|TRBV28
TGTGCTATCGGACTAGCGGGTGCCGTGGGCACAGATACGCAGTATTTT
CAIGLAGAVGTDTQYF
>TRBJ1-2|TRBD1|-|TRBV7-2
TGTGCCAGCAGCACCCGACAGGGTCTAGCTAACTATGGCTACACCTTC
CASSTRQGLANYGYTF
>TRBJ2-5|-|-|TRBV5-1
TGCGCCAGCAGCATAGGGAGAGTCGAAGAGACCCAGTACTTC
CASSIGRVEETQYF
>TRBJ1-2|-|-|TRBV19
TGTGCCAGTAGTATTTCGCCGGGGGCGAGCTACACCTTC
CASSISPGASYTF
>TRBJ1-1|-|few|TRBV7-6
TGTGCCAGCAGCTTAGACGGGGGCGCGAGGACTGAAGCTTTCTTT
CASSLDGGARTEAFF
>TRBJ2-2|-|many|TRBV6-1
TGTGCCAGTCTTGGGGGCTTAACCGGGGAGCTGTTTTTT
CASLGGLTGELFF
>TRBJ2-3|-|-|TRBV7-2
TGTGCCAGCAGGTTGCAGGGGTTTGGTACGCAGTATTTT
CASRLQGFGTQYF
>TRBJ2-3|-|many|TRBV5-1
TGCGCCAGCAAAGTCTCTCCGGGAGATGGCACAGATACGCAGTATTTT
CASKVSPGDGTDTQYF
>TRBJ2-3|-|few|TRBV4-2
TGTGCCAGCAGCCAATCCGCGGGCACAGATACGCAGTATTTT
CASSQSAGTDTQYF
>TRBJ1-2|-|many|TRBV28
TGTGCCAGCAGTTTAATGCGCCGGGAAAGCTATGGCTACACCTTC
CASSLMRRESYGYTF
>TRBJ2-7|-|many|TRBV2
TGTGCCAGCAGTAAGGTAGCGGCTTCCTACGAGCAGTACTTC
CASSKVAASYEQYF
>TRBJ2-2|-|-|TRBV15
TGTGCCACCAGCAGAGCTGGCCCCGGGGAGCTGTTTTTT
CATSRAGPGELFF
>TRBJ1-1|-|-|TRBV6-6
TGTGCCAGCATTCTTTGGGGCGGTGAGAACACTGAAGCTTTCTTT
CASILWGGENTEAFF
>TRBJ2-2|TRBD2|-|TRBV7-9
TGTGCCAGCAGCCCCCGGGGGGTAGACACCGGGGAGCTGTTTTTT
CASSPRGVDTGELFF
>TRBJ2-3|TRBD1|many|TRBV7-9
TGTGCCAGCAGTCGAATAGGGGGCAATTGGGATACGCAGTATTTT
CASSRIGGNWDTQYF